These T cell receptor beta chains were read from a single sample in a study of CD8 T cells in ankylosing spondylitis. TCRdb ran MiXCR on the 5' RACE reads and lists one entry per CDR3 protein. The data show 450,000 to 550,000 distinct CDR3 sequences, approximately 5.3% seen once. Sequenced sample: blood, either unsorted or a sorted T cell fraction (not recorded which). These receptors originate from a male donor with ankylosing spondylitis. Both conserved end residues are part of each CDR3. D genes are given only for firm matches. Part of the rows lack a size; the others show once, few, many or a class for expanded clones.

j_gene	v_gene	d_gene	abundance	CDR3aa	CDR3nt
TRBJ1-2	TRBV5-1	TRBD1	many	CASSSGQGGYGYTF	TGCGCCAGCAGCTCCGGACAGGGAGGCTATGGCTACACCTTC
TRBJ2-1	TRBV25-1	TRBD2	many	CASSESGGRTYNEQFF	TGTGCCAGCAGTGAATCCGGCGGGAGGACCTACAATGAGCAGTTCTTC
TRBJ2-7	TRBV5-1	TRBD1	many	CASSSGQGNEQYF	TGCGCCAGCAGCTCTGGACAGGGGAACGAGCAGTACTTC
TRBJ2-3	TRBV5-1	-	many	CASSFPTADTQYF	TGCGCCAGCAGCTTCCCGACGGCGGATACGCAGTATTTT
TRBJ2-7	TRBV20-1	TRBD1	many	CSAGLRGPSYEQYF	TGCAGTGCTGGACTCAGGGGGCCGTCCTACGAGCAGTACTTC
TRBJ2-1	TRBV20-1	-	many	CSANRDPSYNEQFF	TGCAGTGCGAACCGGGACCCTTCATACAATGAGCAGTTCTTC
TRBJ2-3	TRBV10-3	-	many	CAIGTGTDTQYF	TGTGCCATCGGGACTGGCACAGATACGCAGTATTTT
TRBJ1-5	TRBV7-9	-	many	CASSWGREQPQHF	TGTGCCAGCAGCTGGGGCAGGGAGCAGCCCCAGCATTTT
TRBJ1-1	TRBV11-2	-	many	CASSPRNRTAEAFF	TGTGCCAGCAGCCCCCGGAATCGGACAGCTGAAGCTTTCTTT
TRBJ1-1	TRBV4-3	-	many	CASSQEGEDTEAFF	TGCGCCAGCAGCCAAGAGGGGGAAGACACTGAAGCTTTCTTT
TRBJ1-1	TRBV5-6	-	many	CASSLLGGPNTEAFF	TGTGCCAGCAGCTTGCTGGGGGGGCCGAACACTGAAGCTTTCTTT
TRBJ1-2	TRBV20-1	-	many	CSARDGTLAGHYGYTF	TGCAGTGCTAGAGATGGGACGCTGGCAGGGCACTATGGCTACACCTTC
TRBJ1-1	TRBV7-2	-	many	CASRQGIAEAFF	TGTGCCAGCAGACAGGGTATCGCTGAAGCTTTCTTT
TRBJ2-7	TRBV5-1	-	-	CASSLIAGAYEQYF	TGCGCCAGCAGCTTGATTGCAGGAGCCTACGAGCAGTACTTC
TRBJ2-1	TRBV5-5	TRBD2	many	CASSLGEAGSSYNEQFF	TGTGCCAGCAGCTTGGGTGAAGCGGGGAGCTCCTACAATGAGCAGTTCTTC
TRBJ2-5	TRBV4-3	-	-	CASSQDVRSWGETQYF	TGCGCCAGCAGCCAAGATGTTCGTAGCTGGGGAGAGACCCAGTACTTC
TRBJ2-1	TRBV9	-	many	CASSLSIDSSYNEQFF	TGTGCCAGCAGCCTATCCATAGACAGCTCCTACAATGAGCAGTTCTTC
TRBJ2-3	TRBV20-1	-	many	CSARAALEGTDTQYF	TGCAGTGCTAGAGCGGCACTCGAAGGGACAGATACGCAGTATTTT
TRBJ1-6	TRBV4-1	-	many	CASSQVRTDNSPLHF	TGCGCCAGCAGCCAAGTGCGGACAGATAATTCACCCCTCCACTTT
TRBJ2-2	TRBV2	TRBD1	-	CASRDRGFTTGELFF	TGTGCCAGCAGGGACAGGGGATTCACCACCGGGGAGCTGTTTTTT